Included here is one T cell receptor beta chain sequence, with context. The source of the sample is a study of blood T cell repertoires in COVID-19. The wider study: Collection of acute and convalescent COVID-19 samples took place in the United States, Italy and Spain. The analysed material was cDNA or gDNA that came from T cells, B-cell-depleted T cells, or PBMCs.

The germline gives CDR1 MNHEY, CDR2 SVGAGI. This CDR3 is 12 amino acids long. With 7 bases clipped from V and 5 bases from J, the junction kept 4 bases outside the gene matches. Authors' data handling: Reference gene primer amplification yielded estimated nucleated cell counts. Repertoires were generated with immunoSEQ multiplex PCR, while TCRdb's copy carries only in-frame clones and drops some. Clone size and V and J calls were adopted from that table, with D and trimming inferred from the DNA. Found here are some 200,000 clones, approximately 82% of them singletons; the top ten hold 1.4%. The sequenced material came from peripheral blood. The V and J genes are TRBV6-5 and TRBJ1-1; 7 bases align to TRBD1. This receptor was obtained from a woman aged 40 to 55 who had recovered from COVID-19. This CDR3 is CASKGAWTEAFF. The CDR3 DNA follows: TGTGCCAGCAAGGGGGCTTGGACTGAAGCTTTCTTT.